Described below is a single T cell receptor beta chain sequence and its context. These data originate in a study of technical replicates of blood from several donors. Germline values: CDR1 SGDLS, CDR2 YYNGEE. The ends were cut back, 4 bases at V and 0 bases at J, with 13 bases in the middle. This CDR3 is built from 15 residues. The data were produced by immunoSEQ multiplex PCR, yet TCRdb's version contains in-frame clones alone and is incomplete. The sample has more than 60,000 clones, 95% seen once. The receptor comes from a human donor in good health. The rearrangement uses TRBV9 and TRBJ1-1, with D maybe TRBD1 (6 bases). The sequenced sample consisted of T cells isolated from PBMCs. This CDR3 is CASSSRGHMNTEAFF. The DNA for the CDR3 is TGTGCCAGCAGCTCCAGGGGACATATGAACACTGAAGCTTTCTTT.